This T cell receptor (beta chain) was documented in a study of blood T cell repertoires in COVID-19. Germline assignment: CDR1 ENHRY and CDR2 SYGVKD. The CDR3 contains 15 residues. Trimming removed 0 bases from V and 3 bases from J; junction bases left unmatched: 2. Sequencing used immunoSEQ multiplex PCR; TCRdb keeps in-frame clones, though not all of them. Altogether approximately 270,000 clones are present, around 85% being singletons, with the ten largest covering 7.5% to 10%. This clone was picked up a small number of times. V is TRBV10-3 and J is TRBJ1-5, with 7 bases matching TRBD1. This clonotype originated in a man at least 80 years old with acute or convalescent COVID-19. The sequencing sample was made of peripheral blood. The CDR3 bases are TGTGCCATCAGTGAGTCGGGACAGCACAATCAGCCCCAGCATTTT. It specifies CAISESGQHNQPQHF.